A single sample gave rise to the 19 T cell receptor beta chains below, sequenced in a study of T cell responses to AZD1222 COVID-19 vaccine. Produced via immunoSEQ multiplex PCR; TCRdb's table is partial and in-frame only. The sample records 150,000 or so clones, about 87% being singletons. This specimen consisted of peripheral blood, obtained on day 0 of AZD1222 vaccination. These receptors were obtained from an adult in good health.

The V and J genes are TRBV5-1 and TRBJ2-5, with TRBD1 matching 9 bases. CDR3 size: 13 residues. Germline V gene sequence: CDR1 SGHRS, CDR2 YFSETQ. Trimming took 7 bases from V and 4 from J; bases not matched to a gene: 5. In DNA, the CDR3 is TGCGCCAGCGGAACAGGGGGCAGAGAGACCCAGTACTTC. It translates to CASGTGGRETQYF.

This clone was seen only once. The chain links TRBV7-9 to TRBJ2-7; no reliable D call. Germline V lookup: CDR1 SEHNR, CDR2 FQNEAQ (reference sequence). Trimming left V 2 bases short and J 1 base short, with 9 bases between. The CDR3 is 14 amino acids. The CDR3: CASSLLLNSYEQYF. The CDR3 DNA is TGTGCCAGCAGCTTACTTCTAAATTCCTACGAGCAGTACTTC.

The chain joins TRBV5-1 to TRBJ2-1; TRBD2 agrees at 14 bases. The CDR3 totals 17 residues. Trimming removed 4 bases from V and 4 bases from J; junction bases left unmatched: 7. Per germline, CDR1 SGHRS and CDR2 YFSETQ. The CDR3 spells CASSQGLAGGLYNEQFF. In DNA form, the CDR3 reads TGCGCCAGCAGCCAAGGACTAGCGGGGGGACTATACAATGAGCAGTTCTTC.

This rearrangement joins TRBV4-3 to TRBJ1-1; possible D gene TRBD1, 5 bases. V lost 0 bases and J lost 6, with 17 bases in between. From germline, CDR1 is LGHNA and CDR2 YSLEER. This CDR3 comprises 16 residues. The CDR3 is CASSQEPGGVYAEAFF. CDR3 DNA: TGCGCCAGCAGCCAAGAACCGGGGGGGGTTTACGCTGAAGCTTTCTTT.

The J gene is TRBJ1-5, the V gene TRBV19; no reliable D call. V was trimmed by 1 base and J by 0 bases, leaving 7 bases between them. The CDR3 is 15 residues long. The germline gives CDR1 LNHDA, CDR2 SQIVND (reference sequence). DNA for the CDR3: TGTGCCAGTAGTATAGTAGGCCATAGCAATCAGCCCCAGCATTTT. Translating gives CASSIVGHSNQPQHF. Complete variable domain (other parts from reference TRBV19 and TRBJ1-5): DGGITQSPKYLFRKEGQNVTLSCEQNLNHDAMYWYRQDPGQGLRLIYYSQIVNDFQKGDIAEGYSVSREKKESFPLTVTSAQKNPTAFYLCASSIVGHSNQPQHFGDGTRLSIL.

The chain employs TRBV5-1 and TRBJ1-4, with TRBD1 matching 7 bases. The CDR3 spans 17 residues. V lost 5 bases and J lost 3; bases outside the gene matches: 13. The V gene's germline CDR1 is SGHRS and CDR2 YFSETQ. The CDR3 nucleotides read TGCGCCAGCAGGGGTTCCGGGACAGTGAATTCTAATGAAAAACTGTTTTTT. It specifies CASRGSGTVNSNEKLFF.

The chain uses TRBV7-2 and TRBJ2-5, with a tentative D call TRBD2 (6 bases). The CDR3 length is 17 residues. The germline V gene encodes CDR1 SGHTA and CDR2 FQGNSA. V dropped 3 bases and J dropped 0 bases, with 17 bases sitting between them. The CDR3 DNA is TGTGCCAGCAGCTTTCGGACGGGGGACTCCAACCAAGAGACCCAGTACTTC. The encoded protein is CASSFRTGDSNQETQYF.

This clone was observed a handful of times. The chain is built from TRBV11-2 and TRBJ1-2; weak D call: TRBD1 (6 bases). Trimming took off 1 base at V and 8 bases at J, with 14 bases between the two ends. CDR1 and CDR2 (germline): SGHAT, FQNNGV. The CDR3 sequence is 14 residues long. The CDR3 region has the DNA TGTGCCAGCAGCTTAGTGGCAGGGGCGACAGGCTACACCTTC. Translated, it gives CASSLVAGATGYTF.

This chain's CDR3 is CASSLGRAYGYTF. DNA for the CDR3: TGCGCCAGCAGCTTGGGCAGGGCCTATGGCTACACCTTC. The rearrangement uses TRBV5-1 and TRBJ1-2, with TRBD1 as a possible D gene (5 bases). CDR1 is SGHRS and CDR2 is YFSETQ in the germline V gene. The CDR3 covers 13 residues. Deletions cut 0 bases from V and 4 bases from J, with 7 bases between.

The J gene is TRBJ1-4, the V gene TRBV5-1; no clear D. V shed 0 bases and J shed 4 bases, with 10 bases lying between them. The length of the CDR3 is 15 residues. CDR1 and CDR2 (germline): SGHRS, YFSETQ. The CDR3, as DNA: TGCGCCAGCAGCTTGGAGGGAAAGCGTAATGAAAAACTGTTTTTT. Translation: CASSLEGKRNEKLFF.

CDR3 in amino acids: CASSLGTRYSPLHF. As DNA, the CDR3 is TGTGCCAGCAGTTTAGGGACAAGGTATTCACCCCTCCACTTT. The chain employs TRBV27 and TRBJ1-6; D may be TRBD1 (6 bases). Trimming took off 2 bases at V and 8 bases at J, with 10 bases between the two ends. Germline CDR1 MNHEY, CDR2 SMNVEV (reference sequence). The CDR3 loop spans 14 amino acids.

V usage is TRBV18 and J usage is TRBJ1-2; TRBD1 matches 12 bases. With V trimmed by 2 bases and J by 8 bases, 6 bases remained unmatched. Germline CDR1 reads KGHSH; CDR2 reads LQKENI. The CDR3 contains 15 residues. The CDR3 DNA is TGTGCCAGCTCACCAAAGGGACAGGGGGCTTGGGGCTACACCTTC. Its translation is CASSPKGQGAWGYTF. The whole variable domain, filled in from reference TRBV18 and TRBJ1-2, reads NAGVMQNPRHLVRRRGQEARLRCSPMKGHSHVYWYRQLPEEGLKFMVYLQKENIIDESGMPKERFSAEFPKEGPSILRIQQVVRGDSAAYFCASSPKGQGAWGYTFGSGTRLTVV.

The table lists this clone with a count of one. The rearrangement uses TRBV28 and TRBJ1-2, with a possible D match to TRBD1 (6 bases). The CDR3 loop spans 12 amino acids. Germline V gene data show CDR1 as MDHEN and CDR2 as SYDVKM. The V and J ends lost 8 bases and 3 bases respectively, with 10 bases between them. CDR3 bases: TGTGCCAGCGGGACACCGGACTATGGCTACACCTTC. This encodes CASGTPDYGYTF.

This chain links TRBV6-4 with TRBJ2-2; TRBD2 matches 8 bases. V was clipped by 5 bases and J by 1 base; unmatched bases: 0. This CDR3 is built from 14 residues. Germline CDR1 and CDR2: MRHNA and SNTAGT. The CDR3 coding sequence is TGTGCCAGCAGTCTAGCGGGGAACACCGGGGAGCTGTTTTTT. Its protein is CASSLAGNTGELFF.

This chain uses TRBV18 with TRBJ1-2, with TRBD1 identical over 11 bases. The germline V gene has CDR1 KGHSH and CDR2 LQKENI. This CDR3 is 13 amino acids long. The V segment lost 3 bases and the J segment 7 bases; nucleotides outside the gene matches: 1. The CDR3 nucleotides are TGTGCCAGCTCACCGGGACAGGGGGTTGGCTACACCTTC. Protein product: CASSPGQGVGYTF.

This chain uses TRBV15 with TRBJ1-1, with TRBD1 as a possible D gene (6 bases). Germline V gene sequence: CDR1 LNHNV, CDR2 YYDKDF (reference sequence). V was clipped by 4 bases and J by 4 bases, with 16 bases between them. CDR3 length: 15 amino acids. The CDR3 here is CATSTRAGAGTEAFF. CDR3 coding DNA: TGTGCCACCAGCACCCGGGCGGGGGCGGGCACTGAAGCTTTCTTT.

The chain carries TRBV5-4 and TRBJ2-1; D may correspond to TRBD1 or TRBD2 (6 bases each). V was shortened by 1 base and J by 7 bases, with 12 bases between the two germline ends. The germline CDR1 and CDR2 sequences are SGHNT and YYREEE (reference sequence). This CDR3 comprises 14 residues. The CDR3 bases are TGTGCCAGCAGCTTGTGGGGGGCTGGGAATGAGCAGTTCTTC. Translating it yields CASSLWGAGNEQFF.

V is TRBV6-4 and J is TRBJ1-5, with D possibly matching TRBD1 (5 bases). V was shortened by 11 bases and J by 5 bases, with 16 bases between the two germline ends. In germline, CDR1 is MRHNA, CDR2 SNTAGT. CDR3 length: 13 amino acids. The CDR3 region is CADRPGRDQPQHF. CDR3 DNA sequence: TGTGCCGATCGTCCAGGGCGGGATCAGCCCCAGCATTTT.

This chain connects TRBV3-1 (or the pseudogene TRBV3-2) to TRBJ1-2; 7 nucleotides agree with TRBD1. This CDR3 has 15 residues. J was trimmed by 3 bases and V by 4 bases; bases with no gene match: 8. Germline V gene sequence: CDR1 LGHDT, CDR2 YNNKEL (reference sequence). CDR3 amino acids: CASSPHLGTDYGYTF. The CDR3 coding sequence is TGTGCCAGCAGCCCTCACCTCGGGACAGACTATGGCTACACCTTC.